This entry is about one TCR beta chain. Its antigen is currently unknown. These data come from a study of cytomegalovirus exposure and HLA in healthy donors. Across the study: There were roughly 120 million unique TCR beta sequences, drawn from approximately 180 million T cells, in an earlier analysis.

CDR1 SEHNR and CDR2 FQNEAQ come from the germline V gene (reference sequence). After removal of 5 bases from V and 0 bases from J, the junction contained 15 bases not matched to a gene. The CDR3 covers 18 residues. Regarding the study as a whole: The study flagged roughly 150 TCR beta chains as cytomegalovirus-associated.

The PCR was carried out with 60 Vbeta primers and 13 Jbeta primers. Assay: immunoSEQ multiplex PCR; the TCRdb copy retains only in-frame clones and omits some. Its table lists around 200,000 clones. This rearrangement joins TRBV7-9 to TRBJ1-2; 7 bases are a match to TRBD1. The source of this sequence is a girl aged 2 to 9 in good health and CMV-seropositive. The sample was PBMCs. Here the CDR3 reads CASSRRGLRDSPNYGYTF. The CDR3 bases are TGTGCCAGCAGCCGAAGAGGGCTGAGGGACAGCCCTAACTATGGCTACACCTTC.